The 24 T cell receptor beta chains in this list originate from one sample, sequenced in a study of tumor-infiltrating lymphocytes in oesophageal squamous cell carcinoma. A single record per CDR3 protein comes from TCRdb applying MiXCR to the PCR reads. Among fewer than 15,000 distinct CDR3 sequences, about half were seen once, and the ten largest hold 9.5% to 13%. Sample: blood. The receptor set was obtained from a female donor with esophageal squamous cell carcinoma.

The chain combines TRBV14 with TRBJ2-3, with no clear D. The tail of the sequence fits TRBJ1-1 better, so the J call may be wrong. Germline V CDR1 and CDR2: SGHDN, FVKESK. CDR3 length: 13 amino acids. CDR3 sequence (DNA): TGTGCCAGCAGCCAAGATTCCAGCCTAAAAGCTTTCTTT. Residues: CASSQDSSLKAFF.

This clonotype is a singleton in its sample. CDR3 amino acids: CASSLDPAADTQYF. The CDR3 DNA is TGTGCCAGCAGTCTGGATCCAGCTGCGGATACGCAGTATTTT. The chain employs TRBV12-3 or TRBV12-4 and TRBJ2-3, with unresolved D. The CDR3 spans 14 residues. V was cut by 5 bases and J by 6 bases, with 15 bases left in between.

This clonotype occurred a few times. The genes are TRBV28 and TRBJ2-3; TRBD1 matches at 10 bases. CDR1 is MDHEN, CDR2 SYDVKM, per germline. CDR3 size: 15 residues. Losses at the gene ends were 5 bases for V and 3 bases for J; bases not matched to a gene: 5. CDR3 amino acids: CASSRDRGWTDTQYF. In DNA form, the CDR3 reads TGTGCCAGCAGTCGGGACAGGGGTTGGACAGATACGCAGTATTTT.

This clonotype has a handful of counts. The gene calls are TRBV7-9 and TRBJ2-3; possibly TRBD1 or TRBD2 for D (6 bases each). The CDR3 is 15 amino acids. V lost 2 bases and J 0 bases, leaving 9 bases between the germline ends. Germline assignment: CDR1 SEHNR and CDR2 FQNEAQ (reference sequence). The DNA for the CDR3 is TGTGCCAGCAGCTTAAGGGGGGTTAGCACAGATACGCAGTATTTT. Protein sequence: CASSLRGVSTDTQYF.

Relative to its sample, this clonotype is medium-sized. The J gene is TRBJ2-5, the V gene TRBV5-4; TRBD1 matches at 8 bases. This CDR3 is 14 amino acids long. V shed 3 bases and J 4 bases; nucleotides not matched to a gene: 5. The germline V gene encodes CDR1 SGHNT and CDR2 YYREEE (reference sequence). DNA of the CDR3: TGTGCCAGCAGCTCCAGGACAGGGACAGAGACCCAGTACTTC. It codes for CASSSRTGTETQYF.

DNA for the CDR3: TGTGCCAGCAGCTCCTCGACTAGCGGGAATGGGAGGGAGCAGTTCTTC. Protein sequence: CASSSSTSGNGREQFF. The chain recombines TRBV7-8 with TRBJ2-1; TRBD2 aligns across 11 bases. The CDR3 sequence is 16 residues long. CDR1 is SGHVS and CDR2 is FQNEAQ in the germline V gene. The V and J ends lost 4 bases and 10 bases, in that order; junction bases with no gene match: 12.

This clonotype was seen a handful of times. Because it lacks the conserved phenylalanine or tryptophan at the end, this CDR3 is likely a read error. The DNA is left out, because the CDR3 cannot be placed on it with certainty; the CDR3 is given as TCRdb lists it. V usage is TRBV7-3 and J usage is TRBJ2-5; the table's D call, TRBD2, has no DNA check behind it. Per germline, CDR1 SGHTA and CDR2 FQGTGA. The CDR3 is 18 residues long, counting both termini. CDR3 region: CASSLVPYSGANVLTFGN.

The chain joins TRBV7-6 to TRBJ2-3, with 10 bases that match TRBD1. TRBJ1-1 matches the DNA end more closely, so the J call is doubtful. Germline V CDR1 and CDR2: SGHVS, FNYEAQ. The length of the CDR3 is 17 residues. CDR3 DNA sequence: TGTGCCAGCGTCGGCCCAGCCGGGACAGGGGTGAACACTGAAGCTTTCTTT. Encoded protein: CASVGPAGTGVNTEAFF.

This clonotype has only one observation. The rearrangement joins TRBV7-8 to TRBJ2-7, with 7 positions matching TRBD1. V gave up 4 bases and J gave up 4 bases; unmatched junction bases: 7. CDR3 length: 14 residues. Germline V gives CDR1 SGHVS, CDR2 FQNEAQ. This CDR3 is CASSSLTGRYEQYF. CDR3 DNA sequence: TGTGCCAGCAGCTCGTTGACAGGGAGATACGAGCAGTACTTC.

This clonotype came up once. The CDR3 is CASSLVPGSSYEQYF. CDR3 nucleotides: TGTGCCAGCAGCTTAGTTCCGGGGAGTTCCTACGAGCAGTACTTC. J is TRBJ2-5 and V is TRBV7-6; weak D call: TRBD2 (5 bases). The assigned J gene may be wrong: the sequence end matches TRBJ2-7 better. The V gene's germline CDR1 is SGHVS and CDR2 FNYEAQ. The CDR3 totals 15 residues.

The table lists this clonotype with a count of one. The chain is built from TRBV7-3 and TRBJ1-2, with TRBD1 identical over 8 bases. V shed 0 bases, J shed 8 bases, and the junction held 11 bases outside the gene matches. Germline V gives CDR1 SGHTA, CDR2 FQGTGA. The CDR3 is made up of 16 amino acids. In DNA form, the CDR3 reads TGTGCCAGCAGCTTAACTCCCCGGACAGGGAGGGACGGCTACACCTTC. Translated, it gives CASSLTPRTGRDGYTF.

CDR3 nucleotide sequence: TGTGCCAGCAGCCCCCCCGGGGACCATTACAATGAGCAGTTCTTC. It yields the protein CASSPPGDHYNEQFF. The J gene is TRBJ2-1, the V gene TRBV7-3; either TRBD1 or TRBD2 may supply D (5 bases each). Trimming removed 5 bases at V and 4 bases at J, with 15 bases between. Germline V gene sequence: CDR1 SGHTA, CDR2 FQGTGA. The CDR3 runs to 15 residues. Full variable domain (rest looked up from reference TRBV7-3 and TRBJ2-1): GAGVSQTPSNKVTEKGKYVELRCDPISGHTALYWYRQSLGQGPEFLIYFQGTGAADDSGLPNDRFFAVRPEGSVSTLKIQRTERGDSAVYLCASSPPGDHYNEQFFGPGTRLTVL.

The J gene is TRBJ2-4, the V gene TRBV6-1; D may be TRBD2 (5 bases). Matching the DNA end better, TRBJ2-7 makes the J call doubtful. CDR3 length equals 14 residues. Germline CDR1 MNHNS, CDR2 SASEGT. CDR3 region: CASSEAGVLYEQYF. Here the CDR3 DNA reads TGTGCCAGCAGTGAAGCGGGAGTTCTCTACGAGCAGTACTTC.

This chain links TRBV20-1 with TRBJ2-1, with 15 bases matching TRBD2. Matching the DNA end better, TRBJ2-2 makes the J call doubtful. Germline values: CDR1 DFQATT, CDR2 SNEGSKA (reference sequence). The length of the CDR3 is 18 residues. As DNA, the CDR3 is TGCAGTGCTAGAGATGGACTAGCGGGAGGGCTGAACACCGGGGAGCTGTTTTTT. The encoded protein is CSARDGLAGGLNTGELFF.

The chain recombines TRBV6-2 or TRBV6-3 with TRBJ2-4, with D perhaps matching TRBD1 (6 bases). The CDR3 length is 15 residues. Germline assignment: CDR1 MNHEY and CDR2 SVGEGT. Trimming stripped 8 bases from V and 3 bases from J, with 17 bases between. The CDR3 loop reads CASGPRGGGKNIQYF. For the CDR3, the DNA is TGTGCCAGCGGCCCGAGAGGGGGTGGCAAAAACATTCAGTACTTC.

Concerning this clonotype itself: A read error may be the cause here, since a much bigger clone is one base away. The gene calls are TRBV6-2 or TRBV6-3 and TRBJ2-3, with 8 positions matching TRBD2. The CDR3 is made up of 17 amino acids. CDR1 and CDR2 from the germline V gene are MNHEY and SVGEGT. The trim removed 5 bases at V and 14 bases at J, leaving 24 bases unmatched. The CDR3 nucleotides read TGTGCCAGCAGTCTTCTAGCGGGCCTTTCGAACACCGGGGAGCTGTATTTT. Protein: CASSLLAGLSNTGELYF.

This clonotype was recorded only once. The chain recombines TRBV6-5 with TRBJ2-7; no reliable D call. Trimming shortened V by 10 bases and J by 5 bases, and 15 bases separated the two germline ends. This CDR3 comprises 12 residues. Germline V gene sequence: CDR1 MNHEY, CDR2 SVGAGI. The CDR3 region has the DNA TGTGCCACCTGGTTGGGGATCCACGAGCAGTACTTC. This codes for CATWLGIHEQYF.

This clonotype has just a few counts. The chain recombines TRBV11-2 with TRBJ2-5, with D possibly matching TRBD1 (5 bases). The last part of the DNA fits TRBJ2-7 better; the J call may be wrong. Germline values: CDR1 SGHAT, CDR2 FQNNGV. CDR3 length: 17 residues. The CDR3 sequence: CASSNAFRVLVTYEQYF. CDR3 in DNA: TGTGCCAGCAGCAACGCCTTCAGGGTCCTAGTCACCTACGAGCAGTACTTC.

This clonotype occurred a few times. This chain uses TRBV7-3 with TRBJ2-6, with unresolved D. This CDR3 has 14 residues. CDR1 SGHTA and CDR2 FQGTGA come from the germline V gene. Trimming pared 5 bases from V and 0 bases from J, leaving 5 bases between. The CDR3 loop is CASSPNSGANVLTF. The CDR3 region has the DNA TGTGCCAGCAGCCCGAACTCTGGGGCCAACGTCCTGACTTTC.

This clonotype was seen ten or more times. The chain employs TRBV5-1 and TRBJ2-1; D is perhaps TRBD1 (5 bases). This CDR3 spans 16 amino acids. Trimming cost V 0 bases and J 0 bases, with 10 bases left between them. Germline V gene lookup returns CDR1 SGHRS and CDR2 YFSETQ. This chain's CDR3 is CASSLEGELSYNEQFF. As DNA, the CDR3 is TGCGCCAGCAGCTTGGAAGGGGAACTCTCCTACAATGAGCAGTTCTTC.

This clonotype has only a few counts. V is TRBV7-8 and J is TRBJ2-5; D is ambiguous. Germline V gene data show CDR1 as SGHVS and CDR2 as FQNEAQ. This CDR3 is built from 13 residues. V gave up 4 bases and J gave up 2 bases, with 8 bases separating them. For the CDR3, the DNA is TGTGCCAGCAGCTCCGACATACAAGAGACCCAGTACTTC. Protein: CASSSDIQETQYF.

The chain recombines TRBV7-3 with TRBJ2-3, with a tentative D call TRBD2 (6 bases). The CDR3 has 15 residues. The V gene lost 3 bases and the J gene lost 12 bases, with 22 bases spanning the gap. The germline gives CDR1 SGHTA, CDR2 FQGTGA. The CDR3 nucleotides are TGTGCCAGCAGCTTTCAGGGAGGCGGAGGGGAGACCCAGTATTTT. Its translation is CASSFQGGGGETQYF.

This clonotype was picked up one time. The chain joins TRBV28 to TRBJ1-2, with D unresolved. The CDR3 runs 12 residues. Between the trimmed V and J ends, which lost 8 bases and 0 bases, there was a span of 7 bases. Germline loops: CDR1 MDHEN, CDR2 SYDVKM. The CDR3 spells CASRTANYGYTF. The CDR3 DNA reads as TGTGCCAGCCGAACAGCTAACTATGGCTACACCTTC.

The rearrangement links TRBV7-2 to TRBJ2-3; D perhaps matches TRBD2 (6 bases). V was cut by 5 bases and J by 0 bases, with 12 bases left in between. Germline lookup yields CDR1 SGHTA and CDR2 FQGNSA. CDR3 size: 15 residues. The CDR3 nucleotides read TGTGCCAGCAGCCCGGACTACCTTAGCACAGATACGCAGTATTTT. It translates to CASSPDYLSTDTQYF. Using reference TRBV7-2 and TRBJ2-3 for the parts outside the CDR3, the full variable domain is GAGVSQSPSNKVTEKGKDVELRCDPISGHTALYWYRQSLGQGLEFLIYFQGNSAPDKSGLPSDRFSAERTGGSVSTLTIQRTQQEDSAVYLCASSPDYLSTDTQYFGPGTRLTVL.